This is a list of T cell receptor beta chains from one sample in a study of blood T cell repertoires in COVID-19. Here immunoSEQ multiplex PCR was the method, and the copy in TCRdb shows in-frame clones only, minus some. Of fewer than 200,000 clones listed, around 72% were seen once; the top ten hold about 3%. The sequenced sample consisted of peripheral blood. These receptors all come from a woman aged 80 or over with acute or convalescent COVID-19. Both conserved end residues are part of each CDR3. D genes are given only for firm matches. Clone size is shown for a subset of rows, as once, few, many or a class of expanded clone.

TRBD2	TRBV29-1	TRBJ2-3	few	TGCAGCGTTAACGGACTAGCGGGCCTAGATACGCAGTATTTT	CSVNGLAGLDTQYF
.	TRBV11-3	TRBJ1-3	.	TGTGCCAGCAGCTTAAATCCAAAGCATCTCGGGAACTCTGGAAACACCATATATTTT	CASSLNPKHLGNSGNTIYF
TRBD2	TRBV7-9	TRBJ2-3	.	TGTGCCAGCAGCTTATCGACTAGCTTTGCAGATACGCAGTATTTT	CASSLSTSFADTQYF
.	TRBV18	TRBJ2-3	.	TGTGCCAGCTCACCAGGGTCTTCAGCGGGCGTAACCACAGATACGCAGTATTTT	CASSPGSSAGVTTDTQYF
TRBD2	TRBV6-5	TRBJ2-5	.	TGTGCCAGCAGTAACCGGGGGACTAGCACGGAGACCCAGTACTTC	CASSNRGTSTETQYF
.	TRBV7-2	TRBJ2-2	.	TGTGCCAGCAGCCCATACTTTGCTGGCGGGGAGCTGTTTTTT	CASSPYFAGGELFF
TRBD1	TRBV7-8	TRBJ1-2	.	TGTGCCAGCAGCTTGACAGGGAGGTATGGCTACACCTTC	CASSLTGRYGYTF
TRBD1	TRBV5-1	TRBJ1-2	.	TGCGCCAGCACCGACTCAAGTCAGGGGGCGGGCTACACCTTC	CASTDSSQGAGYTF
.	TRBV28	TRBJ1-2	.	TGTGCCAGCAGTTTAGCGCGGGGGGCGGGCGGCTACACCTTC	CASSLARGAGGYTF
.	TRBV19	TRBJ2-7	.	TGTGCCAGTAGTATCTATCCATCTTACTACGAGCAGTACTTC	CASSIYPSYYEQYF
TRBD1	TRBV11-3	TRBJ1-2	.	TGTGCCAGCAGCTCGAACAGGGGCCAGGCTAACTATGGCTACACCTTC	CASSSNRGQANYGYTF
.	TRBV6-5	TRBJ1-6	.	TGTGCCAGCATCCTGGGGCCCGATTATTCACCCCTCCACTTT	CASILGPDYSPLHF